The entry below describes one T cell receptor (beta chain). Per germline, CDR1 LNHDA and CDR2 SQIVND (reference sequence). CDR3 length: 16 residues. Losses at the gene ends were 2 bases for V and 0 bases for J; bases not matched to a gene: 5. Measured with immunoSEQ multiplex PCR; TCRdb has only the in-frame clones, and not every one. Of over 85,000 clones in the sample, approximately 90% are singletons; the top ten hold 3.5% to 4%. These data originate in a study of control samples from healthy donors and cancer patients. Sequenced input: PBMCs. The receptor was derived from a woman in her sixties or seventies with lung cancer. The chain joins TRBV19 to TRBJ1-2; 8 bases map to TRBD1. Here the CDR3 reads CASSIKGTGTNYGYTF. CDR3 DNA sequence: TGTGCCAGTAGTATAAAGGGGACAGGTACTAACTATGGCTACACCTTC.